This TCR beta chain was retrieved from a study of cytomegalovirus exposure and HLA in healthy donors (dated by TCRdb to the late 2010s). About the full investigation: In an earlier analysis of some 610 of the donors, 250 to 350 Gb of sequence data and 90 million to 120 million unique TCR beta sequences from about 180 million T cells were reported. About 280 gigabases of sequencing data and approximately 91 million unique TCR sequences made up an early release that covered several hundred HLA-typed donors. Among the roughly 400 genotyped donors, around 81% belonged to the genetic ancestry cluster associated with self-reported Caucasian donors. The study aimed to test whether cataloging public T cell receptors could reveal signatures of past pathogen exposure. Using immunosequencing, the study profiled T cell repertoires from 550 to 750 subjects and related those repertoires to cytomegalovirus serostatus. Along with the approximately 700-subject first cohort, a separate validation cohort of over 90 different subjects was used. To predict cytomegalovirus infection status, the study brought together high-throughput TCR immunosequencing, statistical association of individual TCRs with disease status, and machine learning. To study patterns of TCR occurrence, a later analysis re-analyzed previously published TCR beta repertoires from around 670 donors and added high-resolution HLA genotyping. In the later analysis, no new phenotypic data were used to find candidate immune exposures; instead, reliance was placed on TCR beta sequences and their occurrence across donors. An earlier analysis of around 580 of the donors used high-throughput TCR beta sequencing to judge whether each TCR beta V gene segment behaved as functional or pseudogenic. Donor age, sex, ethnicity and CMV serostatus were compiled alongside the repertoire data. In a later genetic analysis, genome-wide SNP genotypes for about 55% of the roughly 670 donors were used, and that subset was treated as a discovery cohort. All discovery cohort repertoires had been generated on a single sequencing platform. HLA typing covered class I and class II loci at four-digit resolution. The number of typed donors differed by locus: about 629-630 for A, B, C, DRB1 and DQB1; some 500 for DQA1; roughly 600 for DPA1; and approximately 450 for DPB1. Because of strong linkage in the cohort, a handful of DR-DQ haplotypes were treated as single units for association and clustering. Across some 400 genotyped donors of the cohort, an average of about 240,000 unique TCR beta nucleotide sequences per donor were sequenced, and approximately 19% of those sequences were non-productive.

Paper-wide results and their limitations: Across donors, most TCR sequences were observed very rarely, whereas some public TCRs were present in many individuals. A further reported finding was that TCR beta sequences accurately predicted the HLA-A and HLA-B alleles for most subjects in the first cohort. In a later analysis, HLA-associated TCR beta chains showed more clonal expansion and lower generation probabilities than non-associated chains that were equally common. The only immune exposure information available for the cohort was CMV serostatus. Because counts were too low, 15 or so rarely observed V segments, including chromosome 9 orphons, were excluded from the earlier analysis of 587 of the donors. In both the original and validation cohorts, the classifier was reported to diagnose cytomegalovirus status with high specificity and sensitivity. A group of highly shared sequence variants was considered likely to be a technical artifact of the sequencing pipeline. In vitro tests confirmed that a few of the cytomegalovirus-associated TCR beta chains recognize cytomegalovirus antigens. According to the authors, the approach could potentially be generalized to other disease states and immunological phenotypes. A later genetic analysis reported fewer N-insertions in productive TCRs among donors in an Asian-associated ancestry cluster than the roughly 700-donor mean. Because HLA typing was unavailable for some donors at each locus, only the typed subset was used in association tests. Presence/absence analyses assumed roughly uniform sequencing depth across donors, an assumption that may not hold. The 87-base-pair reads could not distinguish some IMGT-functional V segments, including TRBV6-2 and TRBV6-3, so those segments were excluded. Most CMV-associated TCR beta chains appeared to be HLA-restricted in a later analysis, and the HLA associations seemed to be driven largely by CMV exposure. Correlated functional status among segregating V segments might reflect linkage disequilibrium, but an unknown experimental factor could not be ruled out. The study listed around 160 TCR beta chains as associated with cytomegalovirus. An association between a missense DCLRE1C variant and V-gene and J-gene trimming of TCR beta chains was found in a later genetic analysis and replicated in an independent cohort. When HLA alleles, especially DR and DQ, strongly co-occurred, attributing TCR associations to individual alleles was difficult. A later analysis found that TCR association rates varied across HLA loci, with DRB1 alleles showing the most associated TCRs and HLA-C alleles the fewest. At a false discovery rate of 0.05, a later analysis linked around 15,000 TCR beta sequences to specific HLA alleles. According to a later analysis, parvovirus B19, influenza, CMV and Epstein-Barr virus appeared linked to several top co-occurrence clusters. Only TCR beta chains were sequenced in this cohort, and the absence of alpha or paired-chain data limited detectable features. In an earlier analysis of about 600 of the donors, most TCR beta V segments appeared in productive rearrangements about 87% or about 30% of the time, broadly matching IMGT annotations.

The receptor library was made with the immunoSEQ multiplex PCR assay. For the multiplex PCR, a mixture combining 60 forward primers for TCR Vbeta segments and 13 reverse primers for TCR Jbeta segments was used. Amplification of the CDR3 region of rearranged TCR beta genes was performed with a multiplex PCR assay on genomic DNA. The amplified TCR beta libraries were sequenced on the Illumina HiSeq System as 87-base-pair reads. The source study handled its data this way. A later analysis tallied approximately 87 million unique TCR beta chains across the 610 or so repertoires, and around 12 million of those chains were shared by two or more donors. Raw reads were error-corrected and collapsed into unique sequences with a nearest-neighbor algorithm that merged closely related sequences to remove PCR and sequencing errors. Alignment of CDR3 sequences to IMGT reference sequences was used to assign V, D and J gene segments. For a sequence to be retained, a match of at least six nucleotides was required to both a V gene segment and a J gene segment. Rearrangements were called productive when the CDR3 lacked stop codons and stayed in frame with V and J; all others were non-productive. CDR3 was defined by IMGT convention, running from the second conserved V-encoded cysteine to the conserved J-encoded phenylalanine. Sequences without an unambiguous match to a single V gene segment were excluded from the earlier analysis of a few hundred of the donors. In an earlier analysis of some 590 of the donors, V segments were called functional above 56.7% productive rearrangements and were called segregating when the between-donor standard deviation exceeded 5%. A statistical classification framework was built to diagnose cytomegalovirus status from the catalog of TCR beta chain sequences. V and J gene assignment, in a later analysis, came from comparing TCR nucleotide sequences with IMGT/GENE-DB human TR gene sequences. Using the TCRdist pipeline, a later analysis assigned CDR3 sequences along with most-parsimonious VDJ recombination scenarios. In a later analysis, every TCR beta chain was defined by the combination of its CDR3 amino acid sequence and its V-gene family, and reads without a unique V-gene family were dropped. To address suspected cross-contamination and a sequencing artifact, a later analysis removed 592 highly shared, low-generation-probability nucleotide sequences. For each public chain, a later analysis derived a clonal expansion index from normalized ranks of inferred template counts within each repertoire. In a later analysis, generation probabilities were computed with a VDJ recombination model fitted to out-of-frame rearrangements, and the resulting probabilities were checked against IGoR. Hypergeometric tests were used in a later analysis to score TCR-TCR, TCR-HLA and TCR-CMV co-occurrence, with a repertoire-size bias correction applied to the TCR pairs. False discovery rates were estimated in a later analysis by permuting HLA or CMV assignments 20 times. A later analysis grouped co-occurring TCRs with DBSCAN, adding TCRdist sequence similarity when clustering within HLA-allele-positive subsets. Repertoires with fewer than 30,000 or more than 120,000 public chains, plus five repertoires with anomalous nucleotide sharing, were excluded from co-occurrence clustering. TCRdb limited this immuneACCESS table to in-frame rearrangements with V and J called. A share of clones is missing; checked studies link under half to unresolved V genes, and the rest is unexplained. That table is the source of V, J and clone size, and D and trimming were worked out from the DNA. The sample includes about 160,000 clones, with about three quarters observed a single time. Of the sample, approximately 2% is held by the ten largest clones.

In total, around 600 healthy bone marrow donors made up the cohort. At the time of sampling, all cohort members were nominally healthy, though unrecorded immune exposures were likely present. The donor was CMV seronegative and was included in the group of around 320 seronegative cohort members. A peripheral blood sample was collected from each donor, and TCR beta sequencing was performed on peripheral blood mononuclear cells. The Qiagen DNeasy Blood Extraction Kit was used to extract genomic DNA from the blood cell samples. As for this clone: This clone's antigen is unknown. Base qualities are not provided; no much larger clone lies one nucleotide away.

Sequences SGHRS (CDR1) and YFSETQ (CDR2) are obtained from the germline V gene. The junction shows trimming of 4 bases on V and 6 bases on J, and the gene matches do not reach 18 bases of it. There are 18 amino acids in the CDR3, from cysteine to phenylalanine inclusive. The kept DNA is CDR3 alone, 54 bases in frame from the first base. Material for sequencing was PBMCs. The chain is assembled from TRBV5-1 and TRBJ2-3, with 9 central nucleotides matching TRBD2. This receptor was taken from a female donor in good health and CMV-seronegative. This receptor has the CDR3 CASSPLGGGGVPYDTQYF. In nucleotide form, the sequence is TGCGCCAGCAGCCCCCTCGGGGGCGGGGGGGTACCTTACGATACGCAGTATTTT.